This T cell receptor (beta chain) was identified during a study of T cells in localized non-small cell lung cancer. Overall study findings and caveats: Peak T cell clonality was found in uninvolved adjacent lung, exceeding tumor.

Generated by immunoSEQ multiplex PCR, the TCRdb table keeps only in-frame clones and is missing some. The table records around 4,000 clones, roughly 20% of them present only once. The germline V gene has CDR1 MNHGY and CDR2 SAAAGT. The CDR3 is 14 residues long. The ends lost 2 bases at V and 4 bases at J; junction bases unmatched: 4. This clone is medium-sized within its sample. Its antigen is still unknown. This receptor was identified in a female donor over 55 with stage I lung adenocarcinoma. The genes are TRBV6-8 and TRBJ1-2; 7 nucleotides line up with TRBD1. The sequencing used lung tumor tissue, collected before any cancer treatment. The CDR3 is CASSYLRDSYGYTF. CDR3 nucleotide sequence: TGTGCCAGCAGTTACCTCCGGGACAGCTATGGCTACACCTTC.